The 5 T cell receptor beta chains reported below all come from one sample, sequenced in a study of PD-1 blockade in mismatch repair-deficient tumors. The method was immunoSEQ multiplex PCR; TCRdb's version includes in-frame clones alone and lacks a portion of them. The top ten hold approximately 6.8% of the sample, which has about 100,000 clones, 82% seen once. The input for sequencing was peripheral blood, taken approximately 35 weeks after starting pembrolizumab. The receptor set was obtained from an adult with mismatch repair-deficient cancer.

The gene calls are TRBV13 and TRBJ2-1, with 8 bases that match TRBD2. The CDR3 has 18 residues. With 5 bases clipped from V and 6 bases from J, the junction kept 18 bases outside the gene matches. Germline lookup yields CDR1 PRHDT and CDR2 FYEKMQ (reference sequence). CDR3 in amino acids: CASSPSAGRALDLNEQFF. Here the CDR3 DNA reads TGTGCCAGCAGCCCCTCCGCCGGGAGGGCCTTGGATCTCAATGAGCAGTTCTTC.

The chain is built from TRBV28 and TRBJ2-1; 14 nucleotides line up with TRBD2. Trimming cost V 2 bases and J 7 bases; bases outside gene matches: 4. The V gene's germline CDR1 is MDHEN and CDR2 SYDVKM. The CDR3 sequence is 16 residues long. For the CDR3, the DNA is TGTGCCAGCAGTTTAGGACTAGCGGGAGGTGTTAATGAGCAGTTCTTC. Protein sequence: CASSLGLAGGVNEQFF.

The chain employs TRBV7-2 and TRBJ1-4; possibly TRBD1 for D (5 bases). Germline loops: CDR1 SGHTA, CDR2 FQGNSA. CDR3 size: 13 residues. V dropped 8 bases and J dropped 5 bases, with 12 bases sitting between them. CDR3 sequence (DNA): TGTGCCAGCTCGAGGGGTGTGAATGAAAAACTGTTTTTT. This codes for CASSRGVNEKLFF.

The chain couples TRBV27 to TRBJ2-2; 9 positions agree with TRBD1. The CDR3 extends over 14 amino acids. V shed 6 bases and J 5 bases; nucleotides not matched to a gene: 4. The germline gives CDR1 MNHEY, CDR2 SMNVEV (reference sequence). CDR3 sequence: CASRGQGGTGELFF. The CDR3 DNA sequence: TGTGCCAGCAGGGGACAGGGAGGGACCGGGGAGCTGTTTTTT.

The chain recombines TRBV5-1 with TRBJ2-3; 7 bases are shared with TRBD2. The CDR3 spans 16 residues. Germline CDR1 and CDR2: SGHRS and YFSETQ. The V segment lost 0 bases and the J segment 2 bases; nucleotides outside the gene matches: 6. The CDR3 DNA follows: TGCGCCAGCAGCTTGGCTCTAGCGGCCTACACAGATACGCAGTATTTT. Its translation is CASSLALAAYTDTQYF.